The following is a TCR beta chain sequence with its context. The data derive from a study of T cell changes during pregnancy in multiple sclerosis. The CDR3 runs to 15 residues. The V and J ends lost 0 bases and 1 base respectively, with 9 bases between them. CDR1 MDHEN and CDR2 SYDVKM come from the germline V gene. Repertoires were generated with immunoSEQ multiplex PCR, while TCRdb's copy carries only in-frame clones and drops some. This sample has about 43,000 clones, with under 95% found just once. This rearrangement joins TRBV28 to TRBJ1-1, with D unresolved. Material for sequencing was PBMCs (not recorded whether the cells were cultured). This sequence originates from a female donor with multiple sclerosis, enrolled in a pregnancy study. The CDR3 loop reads CASSLWGPSNTEAFF. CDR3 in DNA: TGTGCCAGCAGTTTATGGGGCCCATCGAACACTGAAGCTTTCTTT.